This T cell receptor (beta chain) was identified during a study of blood T cell repertoires in COVID-19. CDR1 SGDLS and CDR2 YYNGEE come from the germline V gene. The CDR3 loop spans 14 amino acids. With 3 bases removed from V and 5 bases from J, the gap between germline ends came to 15 bases. This clone was seen a handful of times. The authors' processing: Reference gene primers were amplified, and this amplification served to estimate nucleated cell counts. Repertoires were generated with immunoSEQ multiplex PCR, while TCRdb's copy carries only in-frame clones and drops some. The V and J calls and clone size were taken over from that table, and D and trimming were inferred from the DNA. Altogether roughly 25,000 clones are present, more than 75% being singletons, with the ten largest covering over 8%.

This sequence originates from a human donor in a cohort sampled during active COVID-19. Sequencing used peripheral blood. This sequence joins TRBV9 and TRBJ2-7; tentative D call: TRBD2 (5 bases). In DNA form, the CDR3 reads TGTGCCAGCAGCGCGGGGAGACCCTTCGACGAGCAGTACTTC. This sequence encodes CASSAGRPFDEQYF.